The TCR beta chain described here comes from a study of blood T cell repertoires in COVID-19. As for the study in general: Sample material is recorded as cDNA or gDNA derived from T cells, B-cell-depleted T cells, or PBMCs.

The CDR3 covers 15 residues. The V segment lost 1 base and the J segment 5 bases; nucleotides outside the gene matches: 7. Germline CDR1 reads MNHEY; CDR2 reads SVGAGI. Original handling: Amplifying reference gene primers gave estimates of nucleated cell counts. The method was immunoSEQ multiplex PCR; TCRdb's version includes in-frame clones alone and lacks a portion of them. The V and J calls and the clone size are those of that table, but D and trimming were determined from the DNA. Of about 310,000 clones listed, approximately 85% were seen once; the top ten hold roughly 2.2%. The receptor's source is a young man who had recovered from COVID-19. Sample: PBMCs or T cells enriched from blood (not recorded which). The chain employs TRBV6-5 and TRBJ2-5; 7 bases are shared with TRBD1. CDR3 amino acids: CASSYFLGTAETQYF. CDR3 coding DNA: TGTGCCAGCAGTTACTTCCTCGGGACAGCGGAGACCCAGTACTTC.